The source of this T cell receptor (beta chain) is a study of metastatic and nonmetastatic thyroid tumors. Study in general: Blood and tumor or nodule tissue repertoires from malignant and benign thyroid patients were compared. Study-level results: Malignant thyroid tumors reportedly exceeded benign nodules significantly in TCR beta diversity, with the difference appearing in blood and tumor.

This clone was seen at least ten times. The antigen remains undetermined. Authors' methods: For papillary thyroid cancer, a distant-metastasis classifier was constructed from CDR3 differences observed across clinicopathological groups. TCRdb recomputed clones from the PCR reads via MiXCR. In this record, the V and J calls reflect TCRdb's handling and not the investigators' own analysis. This sample has almost 15,000 clones, with 25% to 30% found just once. Patients were all untreated before their thyroid surgery. CDR3 size: 15 residues. With 4 bases clipped from V and 1 base from J, the junction kept 6 bases outside the gene matches. Germline CDR1 is LGHDT and CDR2 is YNNKEL (reference sequence).

The source is a male donor with papillary thyroid cancer or a benign thyroid nodule (not recorded which). Some clones in this sample may be carry-over from other donors' samples. The chain links TRBV3-1 to TRBJ1-1; 7 bases match TRBD1. The sample taken for sequencing was tumor tissue. In nucleotides, the CDR3 is TGTGCCAGCAGCCGGCTCGGGACAGAGAACACTGAAGCTTTCTTT. This sequence encodes CASSRLGTENTEAFF. The full variable domain, with the rest looked up from reference TRBV3-1 and TRBJ1-1, is DTAVSQTPKYLVTQMGNDKSIKCEQNLGHDTMYWYKQDSKKFLKIMFSYNNKELIINETVPNRFSPKSPDKAHLNLHINSLELGDSAVYFCASSRLGTENTEAFFGQGTRLTVV.